The present T cell receptor (beta chain) was sequenced within a study of shared clonotypes between healthy human individuals. Study observations and caveats: When naive CD4 clonotypes were compared across a handful of donors, 4% to 6.5% were shared.

Trimming removed 4 bases from V and 6 bases from J; junction bases left unmatched: 11. CDR3 size: 16 residues. Germline lookup yields CDR1 MNHEY and CDR2 SMNVEV (reference sequence). CD45RA+ naive and CD45RA-negative memory subsets were separated from CD4+ cells. With respect to this clone: Its antigen is as yet unknown.

The data were produced by immunoSEQ multiplex PCR, yet TCRdb's version contains in-frame clones alone and is incomplete. Among about 1.1 million clones listed, approximately 78% were seen once. The chain couples TRBV27 to TRBJ2-3, with 9 nucleotides matching TRBD2. This receptor was obtained from a man younger than 35 in good health. Some clones in this sample may be carry-over from other donors' samples. The sample comprised memory CD4+ T cells from PBMCs. The sample's subset: CD45RA-negative fraction. DNA of the CDR3: TGTGCCAGCAGTTGCGGGGGGGACCTAGCAGCCGATACGCAGTATTTT. It is translated as CASSCGGDLAADTQYF.